This passage covers 5 T cell receptor beta chains from one sample sequenced in a study of blood T cell repertoires in COVID-19. This table comes from immunoSEQ multiplex PCR, and its TCRdb copy is limited to in-frame clones, with some not included. There are about 270,000 clones in the sample; about nine tenths occur only once, and roughly 8.5% lies in the top ten. Specimen: peripheral blood. The receptor source for this set is a man aged 40-49 years with active or convalescent COVID-19.

This clone was seen a single time. The rearrangement joins TRBV2 to TRBJ2-3; TRBD2 matches 8 bases. Per germline, CDR1 SNHLY and CDR2 FYNNEI. The CDR3 runs to 13 residues. V was pared by 6 bases and J by 7 bases, with 6 bases of the junction left unmatched. The CDR3: CASRDGGAYTQYF. As DNA, the CDR3 is TGTGCCAGCAGAGACGGGGGGGCTTATACGCAGTATTTT.

The chain has TRBV4-1 and TRBJ1-1; no clear D. The CDR3 runs 13 residues. Germline V lookup: CDR1 MGHRA, CDR2 YSYEKL. V lost 1 base, J lost 4 bases, and 7 bases lay in between. The CDR3 reads CASSQVIPTEAFF. DNA for the CDR3: TGCGCCAGCAGCCAAGTAATCCCCACTGAAGCTTTCTTT.

V usage is TRBV28 and J usage is TRBJ2-5, with D possibly being TRBD1 (6 bases). Trimming removed 3 bases from V and 4 bases from J, with 21 bases in between. The CDR3 is 17 amino acids. Germline V gene data show CDR1 as MDHEN and CDR2 as SYDVKM. The CDR3 spells CASSLASRDIGRETQYF. CDR3 nucleotides: TGTGCCAGCAGTTTGGCCAGCCGGGACATCGGACGAGAGACCCAGTACTTC.

This clone appeared a single time. The chain recombines TRBV5-4 with TRBJ1-2; TRBD1 aligns across 10 bases. The CDR3 runs 15 residues. With 4 bases clipped from V and 5 bases from J, the junction kept 8 bases outside the gene matches. Germline V gene lookup returns CDR1 SGHNT and CDR2 YYREEE (reference sequence). The CDR3 spells CASSPRDRGEYGYTF. CDR3 DNA sequence: TGTGCCAGCAGCCCCCGGGACAGGGGAGAGTATGGCTACACCTTC.

The rearrangement uses TRBV5-4 and TRBJ2-7; TRBD2 is a possible D gene (5 bases). Looked up from germline, CDR1 is SGHNT and CDR2 is YYREEE (reference sequence). The CDR3 totals 14 residues. V lost 4 bases and J lost 0, with 11 bases in between. The CDR3 protein is CASSTAADSYEQYF. For the CDR3, the DNA is TGTGCCAGCAGCACAGCAGCGGACTCCTACGAGCAGTACTTC.